The T cell receptor beta chain described here comes from a study of blood T cells in healthy people across ages. Sample-barcoded 5' priming and a J-beta primer mix drove a second PCR of about 6 to 12 cycles. TCRdb called the 5' RACE reads again in MiXCR, with one record for every CDR3 protein. The data show roughly 1,500,000 distinct CDR3 sequences, with approximately 38% seen just once and approximately 7.9% held by the top ten. Germline loops: CDR1 SGHRS, CDR2 YFSETQ. The CDR3 contains 14 residues. V lost 4 bases and J lost 0, with 11 bases in between. Findings and limits, study-wide: Both naive CD4+ cell counts and diversity were greater in long-lived donors than in aged donors. Lack of knowledge of donor CMV status possibly confounded expanded clonotype changes.

Only a few counts were recorded for this clonotype. Its antigen is unidentified. V gene TRBV5-1 combines with J gene TRBJ2-7; no clear D. This clonotype was obtained from a woman aged 18-29 years in good health. The sample consisted of blood. CDR3 bases: TGCGCCAGCAGCCCGGAGCTGTTCTCCTACGAGCAGTACTTC. Translating gives CASSPELFSYEQYF.